This T cell receptor beta chain is drawn from a study of identical twins. General study points: Whereas memory repertoires showed no such difference, abundant cord blood beta clonotypes carried fewer insertions. Monozygotic twins shared more out-of-frame TCR alpha than recombination models predicted. The study found weaker excess twin sharing in beta out-of-frame sequences.

Remarks on this clonotype: Its antigen is still unknown.

The CDR3 sequence is 13 residues long. The germline V gene encodes CDR1 MDHEN and CDR2 SYDVKM. Trimming removed 6 bases from V and 4 bases from J; junction bases left unmatched: 2. Template switching created a universal primer site, and the cDNA included unique molecular identifiers. MiXCR, applied by TCRdb to the 5' RACE reads, yields one record per CDR3 protein. The sample includes approximately 490,000 distinct CDR3 sequences, approximately 20% of them seen just once. These data also formed part of another study, on yellow fever vaccine responses in identical twins.

The sequenced sample consisted of CD4+ T cells sorted from blood. This TCR was recovered from a woman younger than 30 in good health. This chain joins TRBV28 and TRBJ1-4, with 7 bases aligning to TRBD1. The CDR3 protein is CASRTGSNEKLFF. DNA of the CDR3: TGTGCCAGCAGGACAGGGAGTAATGAAAAACTGTTTTTT.